This entry lists 18 T cell receptor beta chains sequenced from one sample in a study of shared clonotypes between healthy human individuals. Terminally differentiated effector memory CD45RA+ cells were excluded by CCR7 positive selection of CD45RO-negative cells. Clones were read by immunoSEQ multiplex PCR, and TCRdb kept only the in-frame ones, dropping some. The data hold 500,000 to 700,000 clones, with roughly 96% observed a single time. The sequenced sample was naive CD8+ T cells sorted from blood. These receptors originate from a woman aged 30 to 39 in good health.

This clone was counted a single time. This sample includes further DNA sequences coding for the same CDR3. The chain combines TRBV4-1 with TRBJ2-1; 7 nucleotides align to TRBD2. Trimming removed 4 bases from V and 3 bases from J; junction bases left unmatched: 6. Germline assignment: CDR1 MGHRA and CDR2 YSYEKL. This CDR3 comprises 15 residues. CDR3 sequence reads: CASSPGLAGYNEQFF. The CDR3 DNA is TGCGCCAGCAGCCCCGGGTTAGCGGGCTACAATGAGCAGTTCTTC.

This chain uses TRBV5-6 with TRBJ2-5, with D perhaps given as TRBD1 or TRBD2 (5 bases each). The CDR3 runs to 12 residues. V shed 4 bases and J shed 7 bases, with 11 bases lying between them. The V gene's germline CDR1 is SGHDT and CDR2 YYEEEE. CDR3: CASSGTVPTQYF. CDR3 in DNA: TGTGCCAGCAGCGGGACCGTCCCGACCCAGTACTTC.

The chain carries TRBV2 and TRBJ2-2; D remains ambiguous. This CDR3 has 14 amino acids. CDR1 and CDR2 from the germline V gene are SNHLY and FYNNEI. The V gene lost 4 bases and the J gene lost 6 bases, with 12 bases spanning the gap. CDR3 region: CASSGLRSAGELFF. The CDR3 DNA follows: TGTGCCAGCAGTGGACTGAGGTCGGCCGGGGAGCTGTTTTTT. Together with reference TRBV2 and TRBJ2-2, the CDR3 gives the full variable domain: EPEVTQTPSHQVTQMGQEVILRCVPISNHLYFYWYRQILGQKVEFLVSFYNNEISEKSEIFDDQFSVERPDGSNFTLKIRSTKLEDSAMYFCASSGLRSAGELFFGEGSRLTVL.

The genes are TRBV9 and TRBJ1-4; D perhaps matches TRBD1 (5 bases). The CDR3 length is 16 residues. The germline CDR1 and CDR2 sequences are SGDLS and YYNGEE. The germline V and J ends were trimmed by 0 bases and 7 bases, with 16 bases remaining between them. For the CDR3, the DNA is TGTGCCAGCAGCGTAGACGGGGAAGGGGAATCTGAAAAACTGTTTTTT. Protein sequence: CASSVDGEGESEKLFF.

V and J are TRBV6-1 and TRBJ2-3, with TRBD2 identical over 9 bases. Trimming cost V 8 bases and J 1 base; bases outside gene matches: 1. Germline-derived CDR1 and CDR2 are MNHNS and SASEGT. CDR3 length: 13 residues. This CDR3 is CASRTSGTDTQYF. The CDR3 nucleotides read TGTGCCAGCCGGACTAGCGGCACAGATACGCAGTATTTT.

The rearrangement uses TRBV5-1 and TRBJ2-7; D is possibly TRBD2 (6 bases). V lost 7 bases and J lost 3, with 14 bases in between. Germline V gene sequence: CDR1 SGHRS, CDR2 YFSETQ. This CDR3 is built from 13 residues. The CDR3 sequence is CASRGLANYEQYF. The DNA of the CDR3 is TGCGCCAGCCGGGGACTGGCAAACTACGAGCAGTACTTC. Full variable domain (rest looked up from reference TRBV5-1 and TRBJ2-7): KAGVTQTPRYLIKTRGQQVTLSCSPISGHRSVSWYQQTPGQGLQFLFEYFSETQRNKGNFPGRFSGRQFSNSRSEMNVSTLELGDSALYLCASRGLANYEQYFGPGTRLTVT.

The chain joins TRBV11-2 to TRBJ2-1; TRBD2 matches at 9 bases. This CDR3 comprises 15 residues. V lost 6 bases to trimming and J lost 5 bases; unmatched junction nucleotides: 8. Germline CDR1 reads SGHAT; CDR2 reads FQNNGV. CDR3 sequence (DNA): TGTGCCAGCAGAGTGGGGGCGGGAGGGCACAATGAGCAGTTCTTC. Amino acid sequence: CASRVGAGGHNEQFF.

The V and J genes are TRBV11-2 and TRBJ2-7; D call uncertain. Per the germline V gene, CDR1 is SGHAT and CDR2 is FQNNGV. V was clipped by 7 bases and J by 0 bases, with 7 bases between them. The CDR3 length is 12 residues. The CDR3 bases are TGTGCCAGCACCTCCGGCTCCTACGAGCAGTACTTC. As protein: CASTSGSYEQYF.

This chain links TRBV6-5 with TRBJ1-1, with a tentative D call TRBD1 (5 bases). CDR3 size: 14 residues. Germline CDR1 is MNHEY and CDR2 is SVGAGI. V lost 0 bases to trimming and J lost 5 bases, with 10 bases between them. This CDR3 reads CASSYSAGRTEAFF. CDR3 DNA sequence: TGTGCCAGCAGTTACTCAGCAGGGAGGACTGAAGCTTTCTTT.

This clone appeared once. The chain is built from TRBV5-4 and TRBJ1-4; the D is unclear. The germline V gene encodes CDR1 SGHNT and CDR2 YYREEE (reference sequence). Trimming stripped 3 bases from V and 5 bases from J, with 8 bases between. The CDR3 is made up of 13 amino acids. CDR3 loop: CASSSARNEKLFF. The CDR3 nucleotides read TGTGCCAGCAGCTCGGCCCGGAATGAAAAACTGTTTTTT.

The chain employs TRBV7-6 and TRBJ2-7; possibly TRBD1 for D (6 bases). V was trimmed by 5 bases and J by 1 base, leaving 9 bases between them. CDR3 size: 13 residues. Germline lookup yields CDR1 SGHVS and CDR2 FNYEAQ. CDR3 bases: TGTGCCAGCAGCGACGGACAGTCCTACGAGCAGTACTTC. As protein: CASSDGQSYEQYF.

This chain connects TRBV7-9 to TRBJ2-1; 12 nucleotides line up with TRBD2. In germline, CDR1 is SEHNR, CDR2 FQNEAQ (reference sequence). This CDR3 is 15 amino acids long. Trimming cost V 6 bases and J 4 bases; bases outside gene matches: 4. The CDR3 spells CASSFGLAGYNEQFF. CDR3 coding DNA: TGTGCCAGCAGTTTTGGACTAGCGGGGTACAATGAGCAGTTCTTC.

The chain uses TRBV5-4 and TRBJ2-7; 13 nucleotides agree with TRBD2. The CDR3 covers 15 residues. Trimming cost V 5 bases and J 1 base; bases outside gene matches: 3. The germline V gene has CDR1 SGHNT and CDR2 YYREEE (reference sequence). The CDR3 bases are TGTGCCAGCAGACTAGCGGGAGGGCGTTCCTACGAGCAGTACTTC. This sequence encodes CASRLAGGRSYEQYF.

The V gene is TRBV2, the J gene TRBJ2-5; D unresolved. CDR3 length: 16 amino acids. The germline V gene has CDR1 SNHLY and CDR2 FYNNEI. Trimming took off 3 bases at V and 0 bases at J, with 14 bases between the two ends. CDR3 DNA: TGTGCCAGCAGTGAGATCGGTATAGGGTACCAAGAGACCCAGTACTTC. This codes for CASSEIGIGYQETQYF.

The chain links TRBV19 to TRBJ2-7; D unclear. The germline V gene encodes CDR1 LNHDA and CDR2 SQIVND (reference sequence). Trimming stripped 5 bases from V and 7 bases from J, with 21 bases between. This CDR3 is built from 15 residues. This CDR3 reads CASSRTLRITGEQYF. The DNA of the CDR3 is TGTGCCAGTAGTCGCACCCTCAGGATCACCGGGGAGCAGTACTTC.

CDR3 in amino acids: CASSLRGVGYNEQFF. The CDR3 DNA reads TGTGCCAGCAGCCTCCGAGGGGTGGGCTACAATGAGCAGTTCTTC. This chain joins TRBV9 and TRBJ2-1, with D perhaps TRBD1 or TRBD2 (5 bases each). CDR1 is SGDLS, CDR2 YYNGEE, per germline. V was cut by 4 bases and J by 3 bases, with 14 bases left in between. The CDR3 is 15 residues long.

This rearrangement joins TRBV27 to TRBJ1-1; D is undetermined. Germline lookup yields CDR1 MNHEY and CDR2 SMNVEV (reference sequence). Trimming pared 5 bases from V and 0 bases from J, leaving 7 bases between. This CDR3 has 13 amino acids. CDR3 amino acids: CASSPGMNTEAFF. CDR3 DNA: TGTGCCAGCAGTCCCGGCATGAACACTGAAGCTTTCTTT.

The chain joins TRBV18 to TRBJ1-1; no reliable D call. The CDR3 runs to 13 residues. Trimming took 3 bases from V and 6 from J, leaving 11 bases between them. Germline CDR1 KGHSH, CDR2 LQKENI. DNA for the CDR3: TGTGCCAGCTCACCTGTAGGGAGGGCTGAAGCTTTCTTT. This sequence encodes CASSPVGRAEAFF.